The subject of this entry is one T cell receptor (beta chain). Its antigen remains unknown. The source of the sample is a study of cytomegalovirus exposure and HLA in healthy donors. The PCR made use of 60 Vbeta and 13 Jbeta primers. Here immunoSEQ multiplex PCR was the method, and the copy in TCRdb shows in-frame clones only, minus some. The data contain roughly 160,000 clones, around 77% of them seen just once; the ten biggest clones take up 2% to 2.5%. Notes on the study in general: HLA alleles were associated with 15,000 to 20,000 TCR beta sequences in a later analysis at 0.05 false discovery rate.

The CDR3 runs 14 residues. V was pared by 10 bases and J by 7 bases, with 11 bases of the junction left unmatched. Germline CDR1 reads SNHLY; CDR2 reads FYNNEI. The V gene is TRBV2, the J gene TRBJ1-2; 11 bases line up with TRBD1. The material sequenced was PBMCs. The source of this sequence is a man in his fifties or sixties in good health and CMV-seropositive. The chain's CDR3 is CATQGGQGVSGYTF. The CDR3 DNA follows: TGTGCCACCCAAGGGGGACAGGGGGTCTCTGGCTACACCTTC.